This record looks at one TCR beta chain sequence and its context. The RNA, about 0.45 to 1 ug, was put through reverse transcription using random hexamers. MiXCR, applied by TCRdb to the immunoSEQ multiplex PCR reads, yields one record per CDR3 protein. The table shows 200,000 or so distinct CDR3 sequences, with 80% to 95% occurring only once. The data were obtained in a study of CD8 T cells in Susac syndrome. The clonotype comes from a human donor with multiple sclerosis. Source material: CD8+ T cells from PBMCs.

The CDR3 reads CASSFGVSTGETQYF. The CDR3 DNA follows: TGTGCCAGCAGTTTCGGTGTCAGTACAGGGGAGACCCAGTACTTC. V gene TRBV27 combines with J gene TRBJ2-5, with a tentative D call TRBD1 (6 bases). V dropped 3 bases and J dropped 5 bases, with 16 bases sitting between them. The CDR3 sequence is 15 residues long. CDR1 MNHEY and CDR2 SMNVEV come from the germline V gene (reference sequence).